These 23 T cell receptor beta chains were all obtained from the same sample, sequenced in a study of beta chain features in type 1 diabetes. These TCRs' antigens remain unknown. Expressed TCRB transcripts got sequenced, as all isolated RNA was reverse transcribed. Produced via immunoSEQ multiplex PCR; TCRdb's table is partial and in-frame only. The sample contains around 140,000 clones, 9% of which appear only once. Study outcomes and limitations: TCRB CDR3 length was moderately but significantly reduced in all four CD4+ subsets of Type 1 diabetes patients.

Sequenced input: central memory CD4+ T cells from blood. The receptors shown here come from a man in his thirties or forties with type 1 diabetes.

This chain links TRBV27 with TRBJ1-2, with D possibly matching TRBD1 (6 bases). Looked up from germline, CDR1 is MNHEY and CDR2 is SMNVEV (reference sequence). The CDR3 is 13 amino acids. Trimming left V 5 bases short and J 3 bases short, with 10 bases between. CDR3 DNA sequence: TGTGCCAGCAGTCAACAGGGTGACTATGGCTACACCTTC. Amino acids: CASSQQGDYGYTF.

The sample holds a few counts of this clone. The chain recombines TRBV5-1 with TRBJ2-1; TRBD1 is a possible D gene (7 bases). Trimming pared 4 bases from V and 11 bases from J, leaving 19 bases between. From germline, CDR1 is SGHRS and CDR2 YFSETQ. CDR3 length: 14 residues. The CDR3 region is CASSLEGARFQQFF. The CDR3 DNA sequence: TGCGCCAGCAGCCTGGAGGGGGCCCGATTTCAGCAGTTCTTC.

For this clone: A junction end diverges from the germline sequence, so it may reflect a read error. The J gene is TRBJ2-7, the V gene TRBV7-2; 7 bases agree with TRBD1. The CDR3 contains 14 residues. Germline CDR1 reads SGHTA; CDR2 reads FQGNSA. CDR3 sequence: CASSQETGSYEQYF. The CDR3 DNA reads as TGCGCCAGCAGCCAAGAGACAGGGAGCTACGAGCAGTACTTC.

This clone has just a few counts. The genes are TRBV7-9 and TRBJ1-3; weak D call: TRBD1 (5 bases). Germline V gene sequence: CDR1 SEHNR, CDR2 FQNEAQ (reference sequence). With 7 bases removed from V and 0 bases from J, the gap between germline ends came to 13 bases. There are 15 residues in the CDR3. This CDR3 is CASTWSQGSGNTIYF. The CDR3 nucleotides read TGTGCCAGCACCTGGAGTCAGGGCTCTGGAAACACCATATATTTT.

This clone was counted a few times. The J gene is TRBJ1-1, the V gene TRBV7-2, with TRBD1 matching over 11 bases. This CDR3 spans 14 amino acids. Trimming at V came to 5 bases and at J to 11 bases, leaving 10 bases not matched to a gene. Germline CDR1 and CDR2: SGHTA and FQGNSA. CDR3 sequence: CASSQPGQGGLAFF. The DNA for the CDR3 is TGTGCCAGCAGCCAACCGGGACAGGGGGGATTGGCTTTCTTT.

This clone was detected a few times. This sequence joins TRBV6-1 and TRBJ1-2; D may be TRBD1 (6 bases). Trimming took 7 bases from V and 4 from J, leaving 16 bases between them. CDR1 is MNHNS, CDR2 SASEGT, per germline. The CDR3 totals 14 residues. The CDR3 nucleotides are TGTGCCAGCACTGAGCGGGGGCTAGGCTATGGCTACACCTTC. Translated: CASTERGLGYGYTF.

This clone occurred a few times. This chain links TRBV4-3 with TRBJ2-1; 7 bases line up with TRBD2. CDR1 is LGHNA, CDR2 YSLEER, per germline. Trimming cost V 4 bases and J 7 bases; bases outside gene matches: 7. This CDR3 is 14 amino acids long. This CDR3 reads CASSPGGRRNEQFF. CDR3 coding DNA: TGCGCCAGCAGCCCCGGGGGGAGAAGGAATGAGCAGTTCTTC.

This chain connects TRBV19 to TRBJ1-5; unclear D gene. Between the trimmed V and J ends, which lost 5 bases and 0 bases, there was a span of 11 bases. The CDR3 loop spans 15 amino acids. The germline V gene has CDR1 LNHDA and CDR2 SQIVND (reference sequence). CDR3 protein: CASSLFAGSNQPQHF. The CDR3 DNA sequence: TGTGCCAGTAGTTTGTTTGCGGGTAGCAATCAGCCCCAGCATTTT.

The V and J genes are TRBV28 and TRBJ1-1; D call uncertain. In germline, CDR1 is MDHEN, CDR2 SYDVKM. This CDR3 contains 13 residues. Trimming took 6 bases from V and 4 from J, leaving 12 bases between them. The CDR3 region has the DNA TGTGCCAGCAGGACACCGCGGGGCACTGAAGCTTTCTTT. It codes for CASRTPRGTEAFF.

V and J are TRBV19 and TRBJ2-2; 7 bases align to TRBD2. CDR1 and CDR2 (germline): LNHDA, SQIVND (reference sequence). CDR3 length: 10 residues. The ends lost 9 bases at V and 13 bases at J; junction bases unmatched: 5. CDR3 protein: CASRRGSLFF. The CDR3 DNA reads as TGTGCCAGCCGGCGGGGGTCGCTGTTTTTT.

Only a few counts were recorded for this clone. The rearrangement uses TRBV2 and TRBJ1-5; D may be TRBD1 (5 bases). V was shortened by 3 bases and J by 6 bases, with 12 bases between the two germline ends. The germline gives CDR1 SNHLY, CDR2 FYNNEI. The CDR3 spans 14 residues. The CDR3 loop reads CASSESSGFQPQHF. In DNA, the CDR3 is TGTGCCAGCAGTGAGTCGTCAGGGTTTCAGCCCCAGCATTTT.

This clone was detected a few times. This chain joins TRBV30 and TRBJ2-3, with TRBD1 as a possible D gene (5 bases). Germline values: CDR1 GTSNPN, CDR2 SVGIG (reference sequence). The V end was cut by 8 bases, the J end by 0 bases, with 15 bases between. The CDR3 runs 14 residues. For the CDR3, the DNA is TGTGCCCTAGATCAGGGATCTAGCACAGATACGCAGTATTTT. It is translated as CALDQGSSTDTQYF.

The J gene is TRBJ2-1, the V gene TRBV11-2; 7 positions agree with TRBD1. In germline, CDR1 is SGHAT, CDR2 FQNNGV. The V segment lost 5 bases and the J segment 1 base; nucleotides outside the gene matches: 5. The CDR3 sequence is 15 residues long. The CDR3 nucleotides read TGTGCCAGCAGCATGGACAGGCCGTCCTACAATGAGCAGTTCTTC. This codes for CASSMDRPSYNEQFF.

The rearrangement uses TRBV28 and TRBJ2-3, with 12 bases that match TRBD2. The germline V gene encodes CDR1 MDHEN and CDR2 SYDVKM. This CDR3 spans 15 amino acids. Trimming cost V 6 bases and J 8 bases; bases outside gene matches: 9. The CDR3 spells CASSHLAGGLGTQYF. As DNA, the CDR3 is TGTGCCAGCAGCCACCTAGCGGGGGGGCTCGGTACGCAGTATTTT. Full variable domain (remainder filled in from reference TRBV28 and TRBJ2-3): DVKVTQSSRYLVKRTGEKVFLECVQDMDHENMFWYRQDPGLGLRLIYFSYDVKMKEKGDIPEGYSVSREKKERFSLILESASTNQTSMYLCASSHLAGGLGTQYFGPGTRLTVL.

This clone was seen only a few times. CDR3 bases: TGTGCCAGCAGCCTCTCCGGGACAGTGACCACCGGGGAGCTGTTTTTT. Encoded protein: CASSLSGTVTTGELFF. The chain combines TRBV9 with TRBJ2-2; 7 nucleotides agree with TRBD1. With 4 bases clipped from V and 4 bases from J, the junction kept 10 bases outside the gene matches. CDR3 size: 16 residues. Germline CDR1 SGDLS, CDR2 YYNGEE.

This chain uses TRBV18 with TRBJ1-6, with a weak D call TRBD1 (6 bases). The V gene's germline CDR1 is KGHSH and CDR2 LQKENI. V was trimmed by 3 bases and J by 4 bases, leaving 13 bases between them. This CDR3 region has 16 residues. The CDR3 region has the DNA TGTGCCAGCTCACCGGCCCAGGGGCTTTATAATTCACCCCTCCACTTT. Its protein product is CASSPAQGLYNSPLHF.

The CDR3 bases are TGTGCCAGCTCACCAAGACAGGGGGCGGACGGCTACACCTTC. It specifies CASSPRQGADGYTF. The rearrangement joins TRBV18 to TRBJ1-2; 10 bases align to TRBD1. The CDR3 is 14 amino acids. CDR1 and CDR2 from the germline V gene are KGHSH and LQKENI. V shed 2 bases and J 8 bases; nucleotides not matched to a gene: 5.

The chain combines TRBV7-2 with TRBJ2-7, with D perhaps matching TRBD1 (5 bases). The CDR3 loop spans 14 amino acids. Trimming took 5 bases from V and 3 from J, leaving 14 bases between them. The germline CDR1 and CDR2 sequences are SGHTA and FQGNSA. The CDR3 bases are TGTGCCAGCAGCAAGGACAACAACAACTACGAGCAGTACTTC. It specifies CASSKDNNNYEQYF.

The chain joins TRBV6-1 to TRBJ1-1; D is uncertain. V lost 3 bases to trimming and J lost 7 bases, with 12 bases between them. Germline V gives CDR1 MNHNS, CDR2 SASEGT. The CDR3 extends over 13 amino acids. CDR3 in amino acids: CASSESGFGEAFF. CDR3 DNA sequence: TGTGCCAGCAGTGAGTCCGGGTTCGGTGAAGCTTTCTTT.

This clone was counted between two and nine times. This chain connects TRBV9 to TRBJ2-5; 9 bases fit TRBD1. The length of the CDR3 is 15 residues. Germline V gives CDR1 SGDLS, CDR2 YYNGEE. Trimming cost V 4 bases and J 5 bases; bases outside gene matches: 9. The CDR3 region is CASSPGTGRWETQYF. The CDR3 DNA reads as TGTGCCAGCAGCCCCGGGACAGGGCGATGGGAGACCCAGTACTTC.

This clone was observed a few times. V usage is TRBV11-2 and J usage is TRBJ1-2; D is uncertain. CDR1 and CDR2 from the germline V gene are SGHAT and FQNNGV. The CDR3 sequence is 15 residues long. V shed 4 bases and J shed 4 bases, with 16 bases lying between them. The CDR3 loop is CASSSLKIPSYGYTF. The CDR3 DNA reads TGTGCCAGCAGCTCCCTTAAGATACCGAGCTATGGCTACACCTTC.

This clone was observed a few times. The rearrangement joins TRBV10-1 to TRBJ2-7; 7 bases line up with TRBD1. V was pared by 3 bases and J by 4 bases, with 3 bases of the junction left unmatched. The CDR3 sequence is 13 residues long. Germline V CDR1 and CDR2: WNHNN, SYGVQD (reference sequence). Here the CDR3 reads CASSERTGYEQYF. The DNA for the CDR3 is TGCGCCAGCAGTGAAAGGACAGGTTACGAGCAGTACTTC.

This clone was picked up a small number of times. The chain links TRBV19 to TRBJ1-2; D may be TRBD1 (5 bases). The germline CDR1 and CDR2 sequences are LNHDA and SQIVND (reference sequence). The CDR3 spans 15 residues. V was cut by 1 base and J by 2 bases, with 11 bases left in between. The CDR3 loop reads CASSIVRRDNYGYTF. In DNA form, the CDR3 reads TGTGCCAGTAGTATAGTAAGGAGGGACAACTATGGCTACACCTTC.